Listed below are T cell receptor beta chains from one sample, sequenced in a study of cytomegalovirus exposure and HLA in healthy donors. The repertoire was sequenced with immunoSEQ multiplex PCR; TCRdb's copy has only in-frame clones and lacks some. The table lists about 87,000 clones, with just over 15% in the top ten. Material: PBMCs. These TCRs come from a man aged 50 or older in good health and CMV-seropositive. The CDR3 runs from the conserved cysteine through the conserved F or W. The D gene is left open where the match is weak.

d_gene: TRBD2
v_gene: TRBV7-2
j_gene: TRBJ2-2
CDR3nt: TGTGCCAGCAGCTTATCTCTAGCGGATTACACCGGGGAGCTGTTTTTT
CDR3aa: CASSLSLADYTGELFF

d_gene: .
v_gene: TRBV7-9
j_gene: TRBJ1-5
CDR3nt: TGTGCCAGCAGCTTGCAGGGTGGTGGCAATCAGCCCCAGCATTTT
CDR3aa: CASSLQGGGNQPQHF

d_gene: TRBD1
v_gene: TRBV5-4
j_gene: TRBJ2-3
CDR3nt: TGTGCCAGCAGCCCCCCAGGACAGGGAGTCGCAGATACGCAGTATTTT
CDR3aa: CASSPPGQGVADTQYF

d_gene: .
v_gene: TRBV19
j_gene: TRBJ1-2
CDR3nt: TGTGCCAGTAGTATATCCGGGACAATCGCTAACTATGGCTACACCTTC
CDR3aa: CASSISGTIANYGYTF

d_gene: TRBD2
v_gene: TRBV5-1
j_gene: TRBJ2-5
CDR3nt: TGCGCCAGCAGCTTGGACACTAGCGGGAGGGCCGTGCAAGAGACCCAGTACTTC
CDR3aa: CASSLDTSGRAVQETQYF

d_gene: .
v_gene: TRBV5-1
j_gene: TRBJ1-1
CDR3nt: TGCGCCAGCTCTACCCAGGATTCAACTGAAGCTTTCTTT
CDR3aa: CASSTQDSTEAFF

d_gene: .
v_gene: TRBV28
j_gene: TRBJ1-5
CDR3nt: TGTGCCAGCAGTTTTCCACGGGGGGGATCTAGCAATCAGCCCCAGCATTTT
CDR3aa: CASSFPRGGSSNQPQHF

d_gene: .
v_gene: TRBV5-1
j_gene: TRBJ1-3
CDR3nt: TGCGCCAGCAGCTTCGGGACGGCCAGGGGCATATATTTT
CDR3aa: CASSFGTARGIYF

d_gene: TRBD1
v_gene: TRBV6-5
j_gene: TRBJ1-1
CDR3nt: TGTGCCAGCAGCCAGATGACAGGGGTCACTGAAGCTTTCTTT
CDR3aa: CASSQMTGVTEAFF

d_gene: .
v_gene: TRBV4-2
j_gene: TRBJ1-3
CDR3nt: TGTGCCAGCAGCCGCCCGAGTCTGGACAGCCTCTATTCTGGAAACACCATATATTTT
CDR3aa: CASSRPSLDSLYSGNTIYF

d_gene: .
v_gene: TRBV11-2
j_gene: TRBJ2-7
CDR3nt: TGTGCCAGCAGCTTAGGGACAGTCTACGAGCAGTACTTC
CDR3aa: CASSLGTVYEQYF

d_gene: TRBD1
v_gene: TRBV29-1
j_gene: TRBJ1-2
CDR3nt: TGCAGCGTCCTAAGCCAGGGGGGTACTAACTATGGCTACACCTTC
CDR3aa: CSVLSQGGTNYGYTF

d_gene: .
v_gene: TRBV7-2
j_gene: TRBJ2-3
CDR3nt: TGTGCCAGCAGCTTAGGTATAAATACGCAGTATTTT
CDR3aa: CASSLGINTQYF

d_gene: .
v_gene: TRBV11-2
j_gene: TRBJ2-3
CDR3nt: TGTGCCAGCAGCCGAGTGGGTACGGACAGAAAAACAGATACGCAGTATTTT
CDR3aa: CASSRVGTDRKTDTQYF

d_gene: .
v_gene: TRBV6-5
j_gene: TRBJ1-2
CDR3nt: TGTGCCAGCAGTTACTTCGGCAGGGCGGCGGATGGCTACACCTTC
CDR3aa: CASSYFGRAADGYTF

d_gene: TRBD2
v_gene: TRBV14
j_gene: TRBJ2-1
CDR3nt: TGTGCCAGCAGCCAAGCAGGACTAGTCCCGGGCTACAATGAGCAGTTCTTC
CDR3aa: CASSQAGLVPGYNEQFF

d_gene: .
v_gene: TRBV18
j_gene: TRBJ2-3
CDR3nt: TGTGCCAGCTCACTCAGGGTTACAGATACGCAGTATTTT
CDR3aa: CASSLRVTDTQYF

d_gene: TRBD1
v_gene: TRBV2
j_gene: TRBJ1-2
CDR3nt: TGTGCCAGCAAAGGGGGAACGACAGGGGCGGGGTATGGCTACACCTTC
CDR3aa: CASKGGTTGAGYGYTF

d_gene: TRBD1
v_gene: TRBV11-3
j_gene: TRBJ2-3
CDR3nt: TGTGCCAGCAGCCCCACAGGGGGCTCTCAGATAGATACGCAGTATTTT
CDR3aa: CASSPTGGSQIDTQYF

d_gene: .
v_gene: TRBV5-4
j_gene: TRBJ1-3
CDR3nt: TGTGCCAGCAGCTTGAGCGGTGGAAACACCATATATTTT
CDR3aa: CASSLSGGNTIYF

d_gene: .
v_gene: TRBV9
j_gene: TRBJ1-4
CDR3nt: TGTGCCAGCAGCGAGGGCGTAACGGGAGAAAAACTGTTTTTT
CDR3aa: CASSEGVTGEKLFF

d_gene: .
v_gene: TRBV29-1
j_gene: TRBJ2-1
CDR3nt: TGCAGCGTTGGGGGAGTTTCGACCTACAATGAGCAGTTCTTC
CDR3aa: CSVGGVSTYNEQFF

d_gene: TRBD1
v_gene: TRBV2
j_gene: TRBJ1-3
CDR3nt: TGTGCCAGCACCCCGAACAGGGGGGGAAACACCATATATTTT
CDR3aa: CASTPNRGGNTIYF

d_gene: TRBD2
v_gene: TRBV15
j_gene: TRBJ2-7
CDR3nt: TGTGCCACCAGCAGTGGGCGGGAGGGGTACGAGCAGTACTTC
CDR3aa: CATSSGREGYEQYF

d_gene: .
v_gene: TRBV18
j_gene: TRBJ1-1
CDR3nt: TGTGCCAGCTCACCAAACAGGGTAACTGAAGCTTTCTTT
CDR3aa: CASSPNRVTEAFF

d_gene: .
v_gene: TRBV5-4
j_gene: TRBJ1-2
CDR3nt: TGTGCCAGCAGCCGGCTGATCGGAGATTATGGCTACACCTTC
CDR3aa: CASSRLIGDYGYTF

d_gene: .
v_gene: TRBV5-8
j_gene: TRBJ1-2
CDR3nt: TGTGCCAGCAGCTTGGAGCAGGTGATCTATGGCTACACCTTC
CDR3aa: CASSLEQVIYGYTF

d_gene: TRBD2
v_gene: TRBV6-5
j_gene: TRBJ2-1
CDR3nt: TGTGCCAGCAGTTACTCCCCACGGGCAGCGGGGGAGCAGTTCTTC
CDR3aa: CASSYSPRAAGEQFF

d_gene: TRBD1
v_gene: TRBV27
j_gene: TRBJ1-1
CDR3nt: TGTGCCAGCACCATCGGACAGGGCGGCACTGAAGCTTTCTTT
CDR3aa: CASTIGQGGTEAFF

d_gene: .
v_gene: TRBV2
j_gene: TRBJ1-5
CDR3nt: TGTGCCAGCAGTGCGGGGAGGGGGAAGCAGCCCCAGCATTTT
CDR3aa: CASSAGRGKQPQHF

d_gene: .
v_gene: TRBV19
j_gene: TRBJ1-1
CDR3nt: TGTGCCAGTCTAACCCCACAGGGAAAAAACACTGAAGCTTTCTTT
CDR3aa: CASLTPQGKNTEAFF

d_gene: .
v_gene: TRBV5-1
j_gene: TRBJ1-2
CDR3nt: TGCGCCAGCAGCTTACAGCGGAACTATGGCTACACCTTC
CDR3aa: CASSLQRNYGYTF

d_gene: TRBD2
v_gene: TRBV4-1
j_gene: TRBJ2-7
CDR3nt: TGCGCCAGCAGCCGGGGTTTGAGCGGGAGGGCCCCCTACGAGCAGTACTTC
CDR3aa: CASSRGLSGRAPYEQYF

d_gene: TRBD1
v_gene: TRBV4-2
j_gene: TRBJ2-7
CDR3nt: TGTGCCAGCAGCCAAAGGGACAGGGCCCCCGAGCAGTACTTC
CDR3aa: CASSQRDRAPEQYF

d_gene: TRBD1
v_gene: TRBV7-9
j_gene: TRBJ2-7
CDR3nt: TGTGCCAGCAGCTGGGGACAGGGCCCCTTTTACGAGCAGTACTTC
CDR3aa: CASSWGQGPFYEQYF

d_gene: .
v_gene: TRBV30
j_gene: TRBJ1-4
CDR3nt: TGTGCCTGGAGTAGGAAAGGAGGTGAAAAACTGTTTTTT
CDR3aa: CAWSRKGGEKLFF

d_gene: .
v_gene: TRBV30
j_gene: TRBJ2-1
CDR3nt: TGTGCCTGGAGTGTAAGCATATCTAGCCCGTACAATGAGCAGTTCTTC
CDR3aa: CAWSVSISSPYNEQFF

d_gene: TRBD2
v_gene: TRBV4-1
j_gene: TRBJ2-5
CDR3nt: TGCGCCAGCAGCCAATCGGGGGGTTTAGACGGGGAGACCCAGTACTTC
CDR3aa: CASSQSGGLDGETQYF

d_gene: TRBD2
v_gene: TRBV5-1
j_gene: TRBJ2-1
CDR3nt: TGCGCCAGCAGCTTGTTTGGCGGGAGCGGCTACAATGAGCAGTTCTTC
CDR3aa: CASSLFGGSGYNEQFF

d_gene: TRBD2
v_gene: TRBV5-1
j_gene: TRBJ2-7
CDR3nt: TGCGCCAGCAGCTATGGCGGGAGCGCGGTCGAGCAGTACTTC
CDR3aa: CASSYGGSAVEQYF

d_gene: .
v_gene: TRBV4-3
j_gene: TRBJ1-5
CDR3nt: TGCGCCAGCAGCCAAGATGGGGCCCAGCCCCAGCATTTT
CDR3aa: CASSQDGAQPQHF

d_gene: .
v_gene: TRBV6-6
j_gene: TRBJ1-5
CDR3nt: TGTGCCAGCACCCTCTATAGCAATCAGCCCCAGCATTTT
CDR3aa: CASTLYSNQPQHF